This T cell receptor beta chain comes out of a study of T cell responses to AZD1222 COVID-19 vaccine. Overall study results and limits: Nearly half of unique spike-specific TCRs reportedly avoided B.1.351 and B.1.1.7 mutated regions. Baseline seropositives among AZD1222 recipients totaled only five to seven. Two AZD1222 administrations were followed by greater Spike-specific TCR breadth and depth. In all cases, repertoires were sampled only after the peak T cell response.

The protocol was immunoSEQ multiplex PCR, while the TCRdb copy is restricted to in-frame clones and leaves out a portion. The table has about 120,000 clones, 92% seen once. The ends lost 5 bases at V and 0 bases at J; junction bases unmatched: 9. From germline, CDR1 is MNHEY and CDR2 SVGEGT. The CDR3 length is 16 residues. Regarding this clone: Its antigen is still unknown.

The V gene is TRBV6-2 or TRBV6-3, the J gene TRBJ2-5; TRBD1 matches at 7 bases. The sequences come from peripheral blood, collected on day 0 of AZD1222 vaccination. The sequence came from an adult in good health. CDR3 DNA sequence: TGTGCCAGCAGTACTTCCCGGGACAGTTACCAAGAGACCCAGTACTTC. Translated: CASSTSRDSYQETQYF.